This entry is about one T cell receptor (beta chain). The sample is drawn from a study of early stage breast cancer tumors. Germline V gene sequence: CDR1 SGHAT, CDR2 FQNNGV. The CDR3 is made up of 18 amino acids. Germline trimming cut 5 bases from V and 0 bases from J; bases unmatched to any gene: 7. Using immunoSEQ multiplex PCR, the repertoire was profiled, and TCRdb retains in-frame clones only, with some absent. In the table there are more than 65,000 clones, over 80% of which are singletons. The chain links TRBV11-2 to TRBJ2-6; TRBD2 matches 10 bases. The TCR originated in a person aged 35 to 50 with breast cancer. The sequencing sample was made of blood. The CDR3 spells CASSKLAGALSGANVLTF. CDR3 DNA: TGTGCCAGCAGCAAGCTAGCGGGAGCGCTCTCTGGGGCCAACGTCCTGACTTTC.